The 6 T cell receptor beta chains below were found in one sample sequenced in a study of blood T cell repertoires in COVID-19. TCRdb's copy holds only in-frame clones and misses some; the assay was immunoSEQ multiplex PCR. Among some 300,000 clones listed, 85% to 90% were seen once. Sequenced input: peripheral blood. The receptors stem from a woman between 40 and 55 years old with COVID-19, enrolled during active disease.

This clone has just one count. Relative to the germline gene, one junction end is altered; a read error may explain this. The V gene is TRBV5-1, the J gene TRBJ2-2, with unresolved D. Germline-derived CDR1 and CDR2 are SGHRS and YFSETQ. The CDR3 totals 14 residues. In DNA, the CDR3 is TGCGCCAGCAGTCATACTTCCGACACCCGGGAGCTGTTTTTT. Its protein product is CASSHTSDTRELFF.

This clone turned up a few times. The CDR3 reads CASSTDRVNQPQHF. CDR3 bases: TGTGCCAGCAGCACCGACAGGGTAAATCAGCCCCAGCATTTT. The gene calls are TRBV9 and TRBJ1-5; 7 nucleotides align to TRBD1. J was trimmed by 4 bases and V by 4 bases; bases with no gene match: 5. Germline CDR1 is SGDLS and CDR2 is YYNGEE. The CDR3 has 14 residues. The full variable domain, with the rest looked up from reference TRBV9 and TRBJ1-5, is DSGVTQTPKHLITATGQRVTLRCSPRSGDLSVYWYQQSLDQGLQFLIQYYNGEERAKGNILERFSAQQFPDLHSELNLSSLELGDSALYFCASSTDRVNQPQHFGDGTRLSIL.

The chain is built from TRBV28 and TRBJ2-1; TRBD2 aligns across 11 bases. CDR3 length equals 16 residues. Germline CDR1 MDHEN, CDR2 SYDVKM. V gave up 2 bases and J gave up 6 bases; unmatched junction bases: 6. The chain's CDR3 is CASSLISGGAINEQFF. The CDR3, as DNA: TGTGCCAGCAGTTTAATTAGCGGGGGGGCGATCAATGAGCAGTTCTTC.

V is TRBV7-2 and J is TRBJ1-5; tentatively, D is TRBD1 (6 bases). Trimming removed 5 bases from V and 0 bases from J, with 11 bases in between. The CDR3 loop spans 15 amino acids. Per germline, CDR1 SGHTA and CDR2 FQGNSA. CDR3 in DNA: TGTGCCAGCAGCACGGACAGTACTAGCAATCAGCCCCAGCATTTT. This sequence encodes CASSTDSTSNQPQHF.

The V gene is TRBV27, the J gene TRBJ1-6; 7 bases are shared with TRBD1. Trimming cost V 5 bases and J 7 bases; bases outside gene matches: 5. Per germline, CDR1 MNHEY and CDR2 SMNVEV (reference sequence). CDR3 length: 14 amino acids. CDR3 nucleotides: TGTGCCAGCAGTCCCGGACAGGCAAATTCACCCCTCCACTTT. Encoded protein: CASSPGQANSPLHF.

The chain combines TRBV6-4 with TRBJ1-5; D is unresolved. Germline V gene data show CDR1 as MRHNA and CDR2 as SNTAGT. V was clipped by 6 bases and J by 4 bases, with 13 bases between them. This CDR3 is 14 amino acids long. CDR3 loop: CASSSGRENQPQHF. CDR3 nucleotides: TGTGCCAGCAGCTCCGGACGGGAGAATCAGCCCCAGCATTTT.